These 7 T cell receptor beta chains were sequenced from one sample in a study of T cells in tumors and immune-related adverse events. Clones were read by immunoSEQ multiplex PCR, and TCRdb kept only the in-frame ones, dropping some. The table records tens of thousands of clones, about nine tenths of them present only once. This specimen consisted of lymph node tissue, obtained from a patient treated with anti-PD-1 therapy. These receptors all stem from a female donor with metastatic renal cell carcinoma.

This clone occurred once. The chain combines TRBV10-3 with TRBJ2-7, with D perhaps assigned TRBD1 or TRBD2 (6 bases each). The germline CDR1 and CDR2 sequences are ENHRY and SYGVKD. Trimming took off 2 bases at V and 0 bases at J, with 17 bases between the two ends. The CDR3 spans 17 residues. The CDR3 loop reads CAISETGAGVSSYEQYF. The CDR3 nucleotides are TGTGCCATCAGTGAGACGGGGGCAGGGGTCAGCTCCTACGAGCAGTACTTC.

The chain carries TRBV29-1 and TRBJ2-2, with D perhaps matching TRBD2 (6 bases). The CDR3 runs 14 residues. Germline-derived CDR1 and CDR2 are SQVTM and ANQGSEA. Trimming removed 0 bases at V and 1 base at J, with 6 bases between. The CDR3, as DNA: TGCAGCGTTGAAGAGGGAGGGAACACCGGGGAGCTGTTTTTT. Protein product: CSVEEGGNTGELFF.

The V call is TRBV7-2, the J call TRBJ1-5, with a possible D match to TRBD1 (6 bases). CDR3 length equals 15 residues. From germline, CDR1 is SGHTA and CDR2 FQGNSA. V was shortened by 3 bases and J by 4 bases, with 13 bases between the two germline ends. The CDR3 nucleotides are TGTGCCAGCAGCTTGGGGGCGGGTAGGAATCAGCCCCAGCATTTT. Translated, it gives CASSLGAGRNQPQHF. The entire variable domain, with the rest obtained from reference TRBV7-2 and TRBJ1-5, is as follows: GAGVSQSPSNKVTEKGKDVELRCDPISGHTALYWYRQSLGQGLEFLIYFQGNSAPDKSGLPSDRFSAERTGGSVSTLTIQRTQQEDSAVYLCASSLGAGRNQPQHFGDGTRLSIL.

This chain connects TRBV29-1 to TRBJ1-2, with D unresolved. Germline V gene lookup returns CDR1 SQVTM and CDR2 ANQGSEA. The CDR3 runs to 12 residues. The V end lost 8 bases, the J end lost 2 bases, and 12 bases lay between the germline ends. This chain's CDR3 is CSSWVENYGYTF. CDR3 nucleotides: TGCAGCAGCTGGGTCGAGAACTATGGCTACACCTTC. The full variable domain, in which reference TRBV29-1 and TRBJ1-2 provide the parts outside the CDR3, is SAVISQKPSRDICQRGTSLTIQCQVDSQVTMMFWYRQQPGQSLTLIATANQGSEATYESGFVIDKFPISRPNLTFSTLTVSNMSPEDSSIYLCSSWVENYGYTFGSGTRLTVV.

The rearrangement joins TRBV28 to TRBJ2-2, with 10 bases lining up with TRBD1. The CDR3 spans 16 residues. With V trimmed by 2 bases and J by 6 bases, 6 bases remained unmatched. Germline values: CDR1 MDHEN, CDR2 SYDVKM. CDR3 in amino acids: CASSLRTGGFAGELFF. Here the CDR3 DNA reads TGTGCCAGCAGTTTAAGGACAGGGGGTTTCGCCGGGGAGCTGTTTTTT.

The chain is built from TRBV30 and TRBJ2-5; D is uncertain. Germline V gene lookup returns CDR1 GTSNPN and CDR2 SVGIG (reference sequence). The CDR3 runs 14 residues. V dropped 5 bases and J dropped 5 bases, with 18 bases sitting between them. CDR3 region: CAWARWGVLETQYF. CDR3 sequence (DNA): TGTGCCTGGGCGCGCTGGGGTGTTTTGGAGACCCAGTACTTC. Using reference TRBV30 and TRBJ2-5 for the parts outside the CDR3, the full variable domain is SQTIHQWPATLVQPVGSPLSLECTVEGTSNPNLYWYRQAAGRGLQLLFYSVGIGQISSEVPQNLSASRPQDRQFILSSKKLLLSDSGFYLCAWARWGVLETQYFGPGTRLLVL.

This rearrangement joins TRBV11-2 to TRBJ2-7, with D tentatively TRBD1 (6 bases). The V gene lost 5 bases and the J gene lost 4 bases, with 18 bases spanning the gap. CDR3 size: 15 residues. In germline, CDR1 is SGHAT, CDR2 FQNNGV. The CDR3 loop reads CASSQSRDKLYEQYF. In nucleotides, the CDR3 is TGTGCCAGCAGCCAATCCCGGGACAAACTGTACGAGCAGTACTTC.